Detailed here is one T cell receptor (beta chain). Its target is not known. These data originate in a study of graft-versus-host responses after intestinal transplantation. Study overall: Anti-thymocyte globulin induction was given to all recipients, followed by tacrolimus and steroids for roughly 3 years.

Produced via immunoSEQ multiplex PCR; TCRdb's table is partial and in-frame only. The data hold more than 50,000 clones, with around nine tenths observed a single time. Whole-study results and caveats: GvH clones appeared in recipient marrow, some first in ileum or blood. In patients with graft-donor T cell macrochimerism, allograft graft-versus-host to host-versus-graft clonal ratios were high.

The CDR3 loop spans 15 amino acids. The ends were cut back, 0 bases at V and 4 bases at J, with 11 bases in the middle. Per the germline V gene, CDR1 is SGDLS and CDR2 is YYNGEE. The sequence was collected from a human patient who received an intestinal transplant, so some T cells may come from the graft donor. The material was PBMCs, obtained roughly 120 days after intestinal transplantation. The rearrangement uses TRBV9 and TRBJ2-1, with D unresolved. For the CDR3, the DNA is TGTGCCAGCAGCGTAGTTAATAGCCCGTACAATGAGCAGTTCTTC. The encoded protein is CASSVVNSPYNEQFF.